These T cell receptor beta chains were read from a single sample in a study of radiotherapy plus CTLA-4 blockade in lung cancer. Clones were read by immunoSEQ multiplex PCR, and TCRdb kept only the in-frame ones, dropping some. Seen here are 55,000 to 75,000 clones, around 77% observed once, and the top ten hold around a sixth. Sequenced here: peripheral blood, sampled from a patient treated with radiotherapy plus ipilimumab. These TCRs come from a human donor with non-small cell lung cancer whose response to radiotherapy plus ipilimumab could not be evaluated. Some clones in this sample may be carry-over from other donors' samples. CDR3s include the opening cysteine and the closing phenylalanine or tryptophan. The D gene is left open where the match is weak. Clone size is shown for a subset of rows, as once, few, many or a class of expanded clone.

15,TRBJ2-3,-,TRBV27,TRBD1,TGTGCCAGCAGTTACCGGGACAGCGCCACAGATACGCAGTATTTT,CASSYRDSATDTQYF
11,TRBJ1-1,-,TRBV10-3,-,TGTGCCATCAGTGGGGAGGGGGAAGCTTTCTTT,CAISGEGEAFF
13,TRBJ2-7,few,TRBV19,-,TGTGCCAGTAGTCCAGACAGCTCCTACGAGCAGTACTTC,CASSPDSSYEQYF
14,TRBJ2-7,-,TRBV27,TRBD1,TGTGCCAGCAGTATTAGGGACAGCTCCTACGAGCAGTACTTC,CASSIRDSSYEQYF
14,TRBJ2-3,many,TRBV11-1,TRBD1,TGTGCCAGCAGCCCCGGGACAGGGGAAGTCACGCAGTATTTT,CASSPGTGEVTQYF
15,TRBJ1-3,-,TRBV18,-,TGTGCCAGCTCACCAGGCCAGGGCCCTGGAAACACCATATATTTT,CASSPGQGPGNTIYF
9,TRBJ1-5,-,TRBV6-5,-,TGTGCCAGCGGCCAGCCCCAGCATTTT,CASGQPQHF
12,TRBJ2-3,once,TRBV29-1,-,TGCAGCGTTGAGGGGGCTCAAGATACGCAGTATTTT,CSVEGAQDTQYF
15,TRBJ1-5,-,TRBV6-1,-,TGTGCCAGCAGCGAAGCAGGGGCCCACAATCAGCCCCAGCATTTT,CASSEAGAHNQPQHF
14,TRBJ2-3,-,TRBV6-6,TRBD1,TGTGCCAGCAGGCACGGGACAGGTACAGATACGCAGTATTTT,CASRHGTGTDTQYF
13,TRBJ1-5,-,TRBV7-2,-,TGTGCCAGCAGCTTAGGGGAGGATCAGCCCCAGCATTTT,CASSLGEDQPQHF
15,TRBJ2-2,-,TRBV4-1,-,TGCGCCAGCAGCCAAGATCCAGGAGGAAACGGGGAGCTGTTTTTT,CASSQDPGGNGELFF
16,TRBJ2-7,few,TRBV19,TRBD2,TGTGCCAGTAGTCCCCCCGTTGAGCGGGGGACCTACGAGCAGTACTTC,CASSPPVERGTYEQYF
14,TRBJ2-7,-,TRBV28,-,TGTGCCAGCAGACCCCAGGTCAACTTGTACGAGCAGTACTTC,CASRPQVNLYEQYF
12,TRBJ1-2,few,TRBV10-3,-,TGTGCCATCAGTGACGACTTCTATGGCTACACCTTC,CAISDDFYGYTF
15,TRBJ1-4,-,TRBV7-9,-,TGTGCCAGCAGCTTAGGGGGCAGGGTAAATGAAAAACTGTTTTTT,CASSLGGRVNEKLFF
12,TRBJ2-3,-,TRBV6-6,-,TGTGCCAGCAGCCAAAATGCAGATACGCAGTATTTT,CASSQNADTQYF
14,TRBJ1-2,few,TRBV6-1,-,TGTGCCAGCAAACCTACGGGTGGGAGTTATGGCTACACCTTC,CASKPTGGSYGYTF
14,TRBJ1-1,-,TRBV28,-,TGTGCCAGCAGTTTAGACCAGGGAAGGACTGAAGCTTTCTTT,CASSLDQGRTEAFF
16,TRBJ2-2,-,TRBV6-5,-,TGTGCCAGCAGTTACTCGCCCGGAGCTAACACCGGGGAGCTGTTTTTT,CASSYSPGANTGELFF
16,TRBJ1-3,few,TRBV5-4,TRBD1,TGTGCCAGCAGCCCCGGGACAGGAGGCTCTGGAAACACCATATATTTT,CASSPGTGGSGNTIYF
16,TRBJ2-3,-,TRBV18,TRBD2,TGTGCCAGCTCACCGCGGCTAGCGGGGGGGCTAGATACGCAGTATTTT,CASSPRLAGGLDTQYF
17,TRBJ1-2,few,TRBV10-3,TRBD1,TGTGCCATCAGGGGATCCCGGACAGGGCCCGGGAGCTATGGCTACACCTTC,CAIRGSRTGPGSYGYTF
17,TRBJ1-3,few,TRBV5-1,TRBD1,TGCGCCAGCAGCACGGGGACAGTGGACCTGGGGGGAAACACCATATATTTT,CASSTGTVDLGGNTIYF
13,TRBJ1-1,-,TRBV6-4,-,TGTGCCAGTCGAGGAGTGGGGAACACTGAAGCTTTCTTT,CASRGVGNTEAFF
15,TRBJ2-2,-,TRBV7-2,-,TGTGCCAGCAGCCCTTATCCGTGGAACACCGGGGAGCTGTTTTTT,CASSPYPWNTGELFF
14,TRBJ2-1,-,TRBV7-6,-,TGTGCCAGCAGCTCCCACGGGGGAGGCACTGAGCAGTTCTTC,CASSSHGGGTEQFF
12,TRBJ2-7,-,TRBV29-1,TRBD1,TGCAGCGTGGATGGACAGGGCTACGAGCAGTACTTC,CSVDGQGYEQYF
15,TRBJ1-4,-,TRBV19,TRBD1,TGTGCCAGTAGAGGAGAGACAGGGCAGGGGGAAAAACTGTTTTTT,CASRGETGQGEKLFF
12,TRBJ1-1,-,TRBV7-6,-,TGTGCCAGCAGCTTAGGAGGGCCCGAAGCTTTCTTT,CASSLGGPEAFF